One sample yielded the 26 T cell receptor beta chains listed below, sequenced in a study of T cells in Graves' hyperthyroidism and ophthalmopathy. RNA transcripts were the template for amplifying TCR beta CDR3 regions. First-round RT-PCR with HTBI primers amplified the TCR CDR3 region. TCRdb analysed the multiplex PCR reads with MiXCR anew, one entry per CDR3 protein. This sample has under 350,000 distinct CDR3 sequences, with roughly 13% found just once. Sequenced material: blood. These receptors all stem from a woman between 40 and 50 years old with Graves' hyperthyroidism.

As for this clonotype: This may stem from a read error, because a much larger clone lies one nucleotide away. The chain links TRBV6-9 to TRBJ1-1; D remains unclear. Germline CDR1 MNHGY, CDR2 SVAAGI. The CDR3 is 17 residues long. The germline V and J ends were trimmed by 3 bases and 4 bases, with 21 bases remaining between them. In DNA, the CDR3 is TGTGCCAGCAGTTACTTGCGAAACCCGGCTCGGCCCACTGAAGCTTTCTTT. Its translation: CASSYLRNPARPTEAFF.

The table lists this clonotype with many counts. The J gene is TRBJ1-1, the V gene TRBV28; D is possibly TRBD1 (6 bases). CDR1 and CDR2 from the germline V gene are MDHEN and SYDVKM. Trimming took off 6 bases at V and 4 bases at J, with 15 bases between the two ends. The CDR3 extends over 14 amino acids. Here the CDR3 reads CASRRGEGGTEAFF. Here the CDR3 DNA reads TGTGCCAGCAGGCGCGGGGAAGGGGGCACTGAAGCTTTCTTT.

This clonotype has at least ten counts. The CDR3 spells CASSFASSPLHF. For the CDR3, the DNA is TGTGCCAGCAGTTTTGCCAGCTCACCCCTCCACTTT. The chain combines TRBV28 with TRBJ1-6; no definite D call. The CDR3 runs 12 residues. CDR1 and CDR2 from the germline V gene are MDHEN and SYDVKM. Trimming shortened V by 3 bases and J by 10 bases, and 7 bases separated the two germline ends.

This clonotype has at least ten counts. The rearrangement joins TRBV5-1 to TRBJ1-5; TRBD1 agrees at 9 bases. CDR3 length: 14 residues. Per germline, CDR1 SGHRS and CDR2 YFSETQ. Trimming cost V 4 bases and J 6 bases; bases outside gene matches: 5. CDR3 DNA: TGCGCCAGCAGCCCACAGGGGGCTGGTCAGCCCCAGCATTTT. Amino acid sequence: CASSPQGAGQPQHF.

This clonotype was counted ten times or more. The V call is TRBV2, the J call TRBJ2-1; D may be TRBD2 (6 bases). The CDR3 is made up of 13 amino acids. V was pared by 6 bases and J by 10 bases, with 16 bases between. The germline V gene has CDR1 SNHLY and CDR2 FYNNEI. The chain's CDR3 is CASRTGGSGEQFF. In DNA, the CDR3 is TGTGCCAGCAGAACCGGGGGAAGTGGCGAGCAGTTCTTC.

The CDR3 coding sequence is TGCAGTGCTGGAGGGACTAGCGGGGGGTACAATGAGCAGTTCTTC. This encodes CSAGGTSGGYNEQFF. The chain employs TRBV20-1 and TRBJ2-1; 15 nucleotides line up with TRBD2. J was trimmed by 4 bases and V by 5 bases; bases with no gene match: 3. Germline CDR1 DFQATT, CDR2 SNEGSKA (reference sequence). CDR3 length equals 15 residues.

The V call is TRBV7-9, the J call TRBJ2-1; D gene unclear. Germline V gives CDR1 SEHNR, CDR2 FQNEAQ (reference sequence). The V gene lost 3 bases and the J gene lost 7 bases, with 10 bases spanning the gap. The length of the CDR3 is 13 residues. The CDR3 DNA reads TGTGCCAGCAGCTTGGCTAGGGCGAATGAGCAGTTCTTC. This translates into CASSLARANEQFF. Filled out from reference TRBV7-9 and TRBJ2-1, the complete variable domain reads DTGVSQNPRHKITKRGQNVTFRCDPISEHNRLYWYRQTLGQGPEFLTYFQNEAQLEKSRLLSDRFSAERPKGSFSTLEIQRTEQGDSAMYLCASSLARANEQFFGPGTRLTVL.

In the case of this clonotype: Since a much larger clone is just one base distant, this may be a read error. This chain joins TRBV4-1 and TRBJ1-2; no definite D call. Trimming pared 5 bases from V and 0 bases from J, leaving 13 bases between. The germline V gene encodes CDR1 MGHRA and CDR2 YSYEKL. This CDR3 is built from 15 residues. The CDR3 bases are TGCGCCAGCAGCTCCGAGATAACCTCTAACTATGGCTACACCTTC. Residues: CASSSEITSNYGYTF.

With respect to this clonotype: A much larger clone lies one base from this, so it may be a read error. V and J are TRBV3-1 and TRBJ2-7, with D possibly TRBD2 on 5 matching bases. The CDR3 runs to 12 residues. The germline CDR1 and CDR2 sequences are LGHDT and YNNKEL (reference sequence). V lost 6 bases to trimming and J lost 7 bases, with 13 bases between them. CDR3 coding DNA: TGTGCCAGCAGAGGCGGGTCGTGGGAGCAGTACTTC. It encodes CASRGGSWEQYF.

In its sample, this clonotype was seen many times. DNA of the CDR3: TGCAGTGCTAGAGGCGTGGGTGGTACTAATGAAAAACTGTTTTTT. Protein: CSARGVGGTNEKLFF. This chain uses TRBV20-1 with TRBJ1-4, with D uncertain. Looked up from germline, CDR1 is DFQATT and CDR2 is SNEGSKA (reference sequence). The CDR3 loop spans 15 amino acids. Trimming shortened V by 1 base and J by 2 bases, and 11 bases separated the two germline ends.

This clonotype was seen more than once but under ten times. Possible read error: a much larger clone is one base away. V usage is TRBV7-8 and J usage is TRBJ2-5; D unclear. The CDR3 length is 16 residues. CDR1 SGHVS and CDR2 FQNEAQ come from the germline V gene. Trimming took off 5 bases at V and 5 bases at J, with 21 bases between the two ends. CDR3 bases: TGTGCCAGCAGCATACAGAGAGCGAGAGTTGGGGAGACCCAGTACTTC. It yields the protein CASSIQRARVGETQYF.

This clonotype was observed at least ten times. This chain's CDR3 is CASSPWGHEQFF. DNA for the CDR3: TGTGCCAGCAGCCCCTGGGGCCATGAGCAGTTCTTC. This chain links TRBV7-2 with TRBJ2-1; weak D call: TRBD1 (5 bases). CDR1 and CDR2 from the germline V gene are SGHTA and FQGNSA. Trimming removed 5 bases at V and 8 bases at J, with 10 bases between. The CDR3 runs 12 residues.

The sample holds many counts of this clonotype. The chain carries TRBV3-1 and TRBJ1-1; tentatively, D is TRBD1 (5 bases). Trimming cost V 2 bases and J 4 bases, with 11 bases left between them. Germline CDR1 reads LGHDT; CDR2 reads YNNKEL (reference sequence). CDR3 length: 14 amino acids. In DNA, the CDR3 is TGTGCCAGCAGCCAACCGGGACCCGGCACTGAAGCTTTCTTT. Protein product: CASSQPGPGTEAFF.

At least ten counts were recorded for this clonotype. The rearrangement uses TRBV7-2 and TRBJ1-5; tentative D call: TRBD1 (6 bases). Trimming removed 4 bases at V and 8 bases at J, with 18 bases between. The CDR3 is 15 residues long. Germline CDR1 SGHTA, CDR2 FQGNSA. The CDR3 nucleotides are TGTGCCAGCAGCTCTCGCCGAGGGGGATCGGAGCCCCAGCATTTT. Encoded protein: CASSSRRGGSEPQHF.

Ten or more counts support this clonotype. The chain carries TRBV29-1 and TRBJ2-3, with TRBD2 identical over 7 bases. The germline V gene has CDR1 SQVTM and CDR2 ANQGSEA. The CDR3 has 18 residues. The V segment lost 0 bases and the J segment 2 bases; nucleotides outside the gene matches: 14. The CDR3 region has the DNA TGCAGCGTTGAAGATCGAACTAGCGCCCGGATAATCACAGATACGCAGTATTTT. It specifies CSVEDRTSARIITDTQYF.

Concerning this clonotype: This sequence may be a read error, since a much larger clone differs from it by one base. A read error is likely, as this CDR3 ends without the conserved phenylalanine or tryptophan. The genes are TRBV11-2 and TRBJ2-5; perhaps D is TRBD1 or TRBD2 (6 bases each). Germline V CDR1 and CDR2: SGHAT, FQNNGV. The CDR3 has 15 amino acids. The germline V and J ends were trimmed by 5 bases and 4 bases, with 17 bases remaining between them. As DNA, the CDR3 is TGTGCCAGCAGCCTCAGCGGGCCAGGGGTAGAGACCCAGTACCTC. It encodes CASSLSGPGVETQYL.

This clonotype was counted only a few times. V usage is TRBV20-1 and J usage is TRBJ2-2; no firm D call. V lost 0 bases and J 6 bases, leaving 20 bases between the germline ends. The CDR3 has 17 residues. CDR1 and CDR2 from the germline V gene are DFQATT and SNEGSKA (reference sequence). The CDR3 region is CSAREVRGRSTAGELFF. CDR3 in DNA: TGCAGTGCTAGAGAGGTCCGAGGCAGGTCGACGGCCGGGGAGCTGTTTTTT.

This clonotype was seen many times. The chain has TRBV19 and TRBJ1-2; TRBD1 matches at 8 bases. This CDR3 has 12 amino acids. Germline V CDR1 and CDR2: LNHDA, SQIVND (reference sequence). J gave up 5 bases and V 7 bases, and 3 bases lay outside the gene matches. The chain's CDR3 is CASTTGAYGYTF. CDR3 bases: TGTGCCAGTACGACAGGGGCGTATGGCTACACCTTC.

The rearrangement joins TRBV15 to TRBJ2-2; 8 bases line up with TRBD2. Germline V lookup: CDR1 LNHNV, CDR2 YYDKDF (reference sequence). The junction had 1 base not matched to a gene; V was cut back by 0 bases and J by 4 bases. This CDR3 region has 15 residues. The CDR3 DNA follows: TGTGCCACCAGCAGAGAGCGGGGGGCCACCGGGGAGCTGTTTTTT. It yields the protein CATSRERGATGELFF.

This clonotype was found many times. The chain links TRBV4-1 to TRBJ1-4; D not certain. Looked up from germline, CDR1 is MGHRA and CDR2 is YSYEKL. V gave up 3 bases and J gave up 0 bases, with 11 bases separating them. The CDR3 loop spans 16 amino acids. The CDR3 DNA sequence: TGCGCCAGCAGCCAGGGCCGGGGAACAACTAATGAAAAACTGTTTTTT. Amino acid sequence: CASSQGRGTTNEKLFF.

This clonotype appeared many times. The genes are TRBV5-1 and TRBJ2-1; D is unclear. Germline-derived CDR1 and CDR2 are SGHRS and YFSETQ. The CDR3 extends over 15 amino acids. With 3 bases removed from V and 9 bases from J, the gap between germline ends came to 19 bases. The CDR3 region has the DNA TGCGCCAGCAGCTCCTCAACTATTGCGATTACTGAGCAGTTCTTC. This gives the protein CASSSSTIAITEQFF.

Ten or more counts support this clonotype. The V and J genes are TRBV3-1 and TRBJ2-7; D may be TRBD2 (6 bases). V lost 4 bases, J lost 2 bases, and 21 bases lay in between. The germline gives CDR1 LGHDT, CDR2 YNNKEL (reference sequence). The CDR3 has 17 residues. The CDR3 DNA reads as TGTGCCAGCAGCCTAGAAACGCTGGGACGGGAGACCTACGAGCAGTACTTC. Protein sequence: CASSLETLGRETYEQYF.

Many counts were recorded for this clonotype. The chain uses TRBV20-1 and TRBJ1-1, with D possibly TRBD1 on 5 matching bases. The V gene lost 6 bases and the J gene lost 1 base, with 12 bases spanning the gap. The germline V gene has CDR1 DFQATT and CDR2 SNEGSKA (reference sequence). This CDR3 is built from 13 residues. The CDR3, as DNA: TGCAGTGCCAGGGAGGATACGAACACTGAAGCTTTCTTT. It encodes CSAREDTNTEAFF.

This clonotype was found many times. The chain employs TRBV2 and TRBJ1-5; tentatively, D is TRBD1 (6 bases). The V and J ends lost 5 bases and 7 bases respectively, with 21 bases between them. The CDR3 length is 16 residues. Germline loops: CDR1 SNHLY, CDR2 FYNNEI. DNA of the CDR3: TGTGCCAGCAGTCATGAATATCCGGGACAACTACAGCCCCAGCATTTT. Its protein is CASSHEYPGQLQPQHF.

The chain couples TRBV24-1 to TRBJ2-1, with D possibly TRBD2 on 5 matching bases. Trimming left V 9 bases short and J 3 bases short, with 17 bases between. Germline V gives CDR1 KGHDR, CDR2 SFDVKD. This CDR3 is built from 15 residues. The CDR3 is CATGTAGRGYNEQFF. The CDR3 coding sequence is TGTGCCACCGGAACCGCGGGCCGAGGCTACAATGAGCAGTTCTTC.

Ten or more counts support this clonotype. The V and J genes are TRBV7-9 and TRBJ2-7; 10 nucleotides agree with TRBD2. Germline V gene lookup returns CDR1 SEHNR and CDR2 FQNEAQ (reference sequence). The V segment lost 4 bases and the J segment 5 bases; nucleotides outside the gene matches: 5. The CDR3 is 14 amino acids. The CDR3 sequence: CASSSSGSTHEQYF. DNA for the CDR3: TGTGCCAGCAGCTCTAGCGGGAGTACCCACGAGCAGTACTTC.